The rows below give T cell receptor beta chains drawn from one sample of a study of CD8+ T cells in alopecia areata. Measured with immunoSEQ multiplex PCR; TCRdb has only the in-frame clones, and not every one. The table includes around 210,000 clones, roughly 50% detected once. The sequencing input was CD8+ T cells sorted from blood. The source of these receptors is a human donor in good health. CDR3s include the opening cysteine and the closing phenylalanine or tryptophan.

v_gene	CDR3aa
TRBV7-9	CASSLDEKLFF
TRBV29-1	CSVEELVTYGYTF
TRBV25-1	CASSEGVVNEKLFF
TRBV27	CASGISSPLHF
TRBV29-1	CSVVPGTEQETQYF
TRBV7-2	CASSPGVMGNEQFF
TRBV7-9	CASSLEVTEQFF
TRBV27	CASIQLGSTEAFF
TRBV4-1	CASSQTGTGEAFF
TRBV4-2	CASSQMRGASAEQFF
TRBV6-6	CASYTGGYTGELFF
TRBV29-1	CSVEVTRGANTEAFF
TRBV27	CASRGRGRYTDTQYF
TRBV27	CASRGTGNSYEQYF
TRBV4-1	CASNQGSGSPLHF
TRBV10-1	CATSGTGNTGELFF
TRBV15	CATSRAAGSNTEAFF
TRBV9	CASSAGQGNTEAFF
TRBV19	CASSIGTYTEAFF
TRBV5-4	CASGQAGGSQETQYF
TRBV7-2	CASSFRLREADTQYF
TRBV13	CASSLAAQETQYF
TRBV27	CASRRGGPSNQPQHF
TRBV7-2	CASSLTGRRTEAFF
TRBV2	CASIPPSGAEAFF
TRBV7-9	CASSLSGLADEQYF
TRBV11-2	CASSLVFGALTDTQYF
TRBV15	CATSGRGSYNSPLHF
TRBV4-1	CASSQSYGANVLTF